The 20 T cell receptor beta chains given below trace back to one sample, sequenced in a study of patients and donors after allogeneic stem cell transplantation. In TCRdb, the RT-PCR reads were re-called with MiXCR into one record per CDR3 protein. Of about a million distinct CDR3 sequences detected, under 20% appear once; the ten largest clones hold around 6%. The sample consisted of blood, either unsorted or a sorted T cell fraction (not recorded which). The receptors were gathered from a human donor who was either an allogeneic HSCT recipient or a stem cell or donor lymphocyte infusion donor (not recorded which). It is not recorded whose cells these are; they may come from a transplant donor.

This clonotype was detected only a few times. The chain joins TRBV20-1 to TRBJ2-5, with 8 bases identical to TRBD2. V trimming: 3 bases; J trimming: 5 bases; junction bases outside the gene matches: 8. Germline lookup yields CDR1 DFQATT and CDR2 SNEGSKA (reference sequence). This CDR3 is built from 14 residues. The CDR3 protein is CSARASGRLETQYF. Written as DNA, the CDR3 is TGCAGTGCTAGGGCCAGCGGGAGACTGGAGACCCAGTACTTC.

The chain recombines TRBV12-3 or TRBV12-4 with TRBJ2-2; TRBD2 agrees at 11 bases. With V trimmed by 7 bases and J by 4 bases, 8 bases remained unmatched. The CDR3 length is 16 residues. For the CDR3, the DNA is TGTGCCAGCAAATTAGCGGGGGGGAGGTCCACCGGGGAGCTGTTTTTT. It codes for CASKLAGGRSTGELFF.

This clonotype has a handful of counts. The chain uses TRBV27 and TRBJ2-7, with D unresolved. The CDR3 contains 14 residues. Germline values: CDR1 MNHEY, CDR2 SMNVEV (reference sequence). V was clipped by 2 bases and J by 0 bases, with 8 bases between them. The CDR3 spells CASSLTPSSYEQYF. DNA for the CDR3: TGTGCCAGCAGTTTAACCCCTAGCTCCTACGAGCAGTACTTC.

The CDR3 DNA reads TGCGCCAGCAGCTCCTCGCCCGGACAGCAATTAGCTAACTATGGCTACACCTTC. This sequence encodes CASSSSPGQQLANYGYTF. The chain combines TRBV5-1 with TRBJ1-2; perhaps TRBD1 as D (6 bases). This CDR3 region has 18 residues. Trimming took off 3 bases at V and 0 bases at J, with 21 bases between the two ends. Germline CDR1 reads SGHRS; CDR2 reads YFSETQ. The variable domain in full, completed from reference TRBV5-1 and TRBJ1-2, reads KAGVTQTPRYLIKTRGQQVTLSCSPISGHRSVSWYQQTPGQGLQFLFEYFSETQRNKGNFPGRFSGRQFSNSRSEMNVSTLELGDSALYLCASSSSPGQQLANYGYTFGSGTRLTVV.

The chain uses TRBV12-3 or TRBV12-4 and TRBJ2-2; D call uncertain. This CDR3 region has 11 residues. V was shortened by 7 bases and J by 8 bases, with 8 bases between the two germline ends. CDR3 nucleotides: TGTGCCAGCAATCTCCGGGGGGAGCTGTTTTTT. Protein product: CASNLRGELFF.

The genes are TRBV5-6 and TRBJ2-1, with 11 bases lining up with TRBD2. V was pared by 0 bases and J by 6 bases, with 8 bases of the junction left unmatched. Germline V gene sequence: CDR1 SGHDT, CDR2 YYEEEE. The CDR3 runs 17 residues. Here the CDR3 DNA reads TGTGCCAGCAGCTTGGAGGTTCTGACTAGCGGGGTCAATGAGCAGTTCTTC. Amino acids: CASSLEVLTSGVNEQFF. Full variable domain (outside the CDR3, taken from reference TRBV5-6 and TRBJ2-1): DAGVTQSPTHLIKTRGQQVTLRCSPKSGHDTVSWYQQALGQGPQFIFQYYEEEERQRGNFPDRFSGHQFPNYSSELNVNALLLGDSALYLCASSLEVLTSGVNEQFFGPGTRLTVL.

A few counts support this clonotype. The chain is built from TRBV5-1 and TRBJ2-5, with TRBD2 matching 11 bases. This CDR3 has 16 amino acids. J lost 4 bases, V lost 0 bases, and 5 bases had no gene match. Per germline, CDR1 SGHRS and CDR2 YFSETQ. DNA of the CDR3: TGCGCCAGCAGCTTGGATACTAGCGGGAGTGGAGAGACCCAGTACTTC. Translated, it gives CASSLDTSGSGETQYF. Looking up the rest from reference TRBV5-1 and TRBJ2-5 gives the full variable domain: KAGVTQTPRYLIKTRGQQVTLSCSPISGHRSVSWYQQTPGQGLQFLFEYFSETQRNKGNFPGRFSGRQFSNSRSEMNVSTLELGDSALYLCASSLDTSGSGETQYFGPGTRLLVL.

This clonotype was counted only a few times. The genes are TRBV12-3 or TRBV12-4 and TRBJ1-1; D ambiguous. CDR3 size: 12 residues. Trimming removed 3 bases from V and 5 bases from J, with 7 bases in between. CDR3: CASSFERTEAFF. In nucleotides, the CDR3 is TGTGCCAGCAGTTTTGAAAGGACTGAAGCTTTCTTT.

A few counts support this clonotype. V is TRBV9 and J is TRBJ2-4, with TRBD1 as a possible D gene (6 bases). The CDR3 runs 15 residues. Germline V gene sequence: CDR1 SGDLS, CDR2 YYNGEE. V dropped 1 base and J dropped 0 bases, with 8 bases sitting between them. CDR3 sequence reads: CASSVSQGAKNIQYF. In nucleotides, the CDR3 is TGTGCCAGCAGCGTATCACAGGGAGCCAAAAACATTCAGTACTTC.

Here the CDR3 reads CAIITEPNTGELFF. The CDR3 nucleotides read TGCGCCATTATTACAGAGCCGAACACCGGGGAGCTGTTTTTT. The rearrangement joins TRBV4-3 to TRBJ2-2; D ambiguous. Germline lookup yields CDR1 LGHNA and CDR2 YSLEER. The CDR3 consists of 14 residues. V lost 10 bases and J 0 bases, leaving 12 bases between the germline ends.

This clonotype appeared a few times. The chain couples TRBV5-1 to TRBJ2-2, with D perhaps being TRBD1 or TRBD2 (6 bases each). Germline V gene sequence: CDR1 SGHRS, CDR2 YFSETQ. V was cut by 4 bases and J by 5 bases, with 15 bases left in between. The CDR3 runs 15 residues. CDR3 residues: CASSHGGGWTGELFF. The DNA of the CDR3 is TGCGCCAGCAGCCACGGAGGGGGTTGGACCGGGGAGCTGTTTTTT.

The CDR3 DNA reads as TGCAGTGCTACAAGGACAGGGGTTAGGGATAATTCACCCCTCCACTTT. As protein: CSATRTGVRDNSPLHF. This chain uses TRBV20-1 with TRBJ1-6; 9 bases line up with TRBD1. Germline assignment: CDR1 DFQATT and CDR2 SNEGSKA (reference sequence). The CDR3 is 16 residues long. With V trimmed by 4 bases and J by 5 bases, 9 bases remained unmatched.

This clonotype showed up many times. The CDR3 coding sequence is TGTGCCAGCAGCCAAGATCCAGATTACTCCTACGAGCAGTACTTC. As protein: CASSQDPDYSYEQYF. The rearrangement joins TRBV4-2 to TRBJ2-7; D call uncertain. Deletions cut 0 bases from V and 0 bases from J, with 9 bases between. The CDR3 runs to 15 residues. CDR1 is LGHNA and CDR2 is YNFKEQ in the germline V gene.

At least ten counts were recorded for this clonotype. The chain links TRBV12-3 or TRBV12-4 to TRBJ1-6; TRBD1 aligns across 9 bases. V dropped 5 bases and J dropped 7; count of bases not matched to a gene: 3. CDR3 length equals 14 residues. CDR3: CASSGQGWNSPLHF. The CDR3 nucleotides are TGTGCCAGCAGTGGACAGGGGTGGAATTCACCCCTCCACTTT.

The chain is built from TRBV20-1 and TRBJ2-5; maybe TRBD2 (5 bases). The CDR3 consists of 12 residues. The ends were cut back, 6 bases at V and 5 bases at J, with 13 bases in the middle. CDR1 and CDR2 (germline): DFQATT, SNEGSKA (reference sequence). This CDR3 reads CSARTRGETQYF. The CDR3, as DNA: TGCAGTGCCCGGACCCGCGGGGAGACCCAGTACTTC.

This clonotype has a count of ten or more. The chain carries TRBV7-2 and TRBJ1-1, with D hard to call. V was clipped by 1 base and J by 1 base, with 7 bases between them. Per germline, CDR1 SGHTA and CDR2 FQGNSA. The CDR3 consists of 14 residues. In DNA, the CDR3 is TGTGCCAGCAGCTTAGGCGCGAAGAACACTGAAGCTTTCTTT. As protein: CASSLGAKNTEAFF.

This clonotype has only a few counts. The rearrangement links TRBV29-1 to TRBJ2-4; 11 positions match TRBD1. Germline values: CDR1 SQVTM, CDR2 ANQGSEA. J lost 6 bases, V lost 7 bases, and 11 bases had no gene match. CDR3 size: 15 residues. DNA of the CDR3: TGCAGCGCTGTCGGGACAGGGGGATCCAGAAACATTCAGTACTTC. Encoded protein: CSAVGTGGSRNIQYF. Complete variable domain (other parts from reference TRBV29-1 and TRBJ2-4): SAVISQKPSRDICQRGTSLTIQCQVDSQVTMMFWYRQQPGQSLTLIATANQGSEATYESGFVIDKFPISRPNLTFSTLTVSNMSPEDSSIYLCSAVGTGGSRNIQYFGAGTRLSVL.

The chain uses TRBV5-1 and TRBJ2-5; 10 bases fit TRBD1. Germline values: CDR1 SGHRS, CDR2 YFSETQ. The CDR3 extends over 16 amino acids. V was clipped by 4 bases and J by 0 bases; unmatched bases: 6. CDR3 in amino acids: CASSPDRGTYQETQYF. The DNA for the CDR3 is TGCGCCAGCAGCCCGGACAGGGGGACCTACCAAGAGACCCAGTACTTC.

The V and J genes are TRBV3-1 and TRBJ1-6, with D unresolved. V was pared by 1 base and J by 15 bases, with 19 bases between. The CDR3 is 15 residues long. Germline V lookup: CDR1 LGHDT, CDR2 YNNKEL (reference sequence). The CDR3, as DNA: TGTGCCAGCAGCCAAGGTTGGGTCCCTGGATTGTTCCTCCACTTT. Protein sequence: CASSQGWVPGLFLHF.

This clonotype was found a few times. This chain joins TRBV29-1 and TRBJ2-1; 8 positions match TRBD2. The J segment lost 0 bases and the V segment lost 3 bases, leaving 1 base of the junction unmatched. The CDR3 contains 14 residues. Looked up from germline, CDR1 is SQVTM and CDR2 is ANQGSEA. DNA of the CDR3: TGCAGCGTTGACAGCGGGAGCTCCTACAATGAGCAGTTCTTC. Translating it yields CSVDSGSSYNEQFF.